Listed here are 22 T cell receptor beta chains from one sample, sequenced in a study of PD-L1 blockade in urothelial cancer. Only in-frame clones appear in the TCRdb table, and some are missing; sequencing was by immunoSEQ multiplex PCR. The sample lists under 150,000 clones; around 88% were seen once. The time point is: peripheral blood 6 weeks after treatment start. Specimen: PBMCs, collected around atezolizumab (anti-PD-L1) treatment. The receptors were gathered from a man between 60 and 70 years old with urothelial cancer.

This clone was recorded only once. CDR3 coding DNA: TGTGCCAGCAGTTTTTTAGCGGGAGCGGACGAGCAGTACTTC. Its translation is CASSFLAGADEQYF. The genes are TRBV27 and TRBJ2-7; the match to TRBD2 covers 9 bases. Per the germline V gene, CDR1 is MNHEY and CDR2 is SMNVEV (reference sequence). The CDR3 loop spans 14 amino acids. J lost 5 bases, V lost 3 bases, and 5 bases had no gene match.

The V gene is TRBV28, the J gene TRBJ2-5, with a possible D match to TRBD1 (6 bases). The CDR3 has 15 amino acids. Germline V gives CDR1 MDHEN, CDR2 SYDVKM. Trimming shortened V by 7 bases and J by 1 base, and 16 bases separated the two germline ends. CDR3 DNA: TGTGCCAGCACTGATCAGGGACATACCCAAGAGACCCAGTACTTC. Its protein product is CASTDQGHTQETQYF.

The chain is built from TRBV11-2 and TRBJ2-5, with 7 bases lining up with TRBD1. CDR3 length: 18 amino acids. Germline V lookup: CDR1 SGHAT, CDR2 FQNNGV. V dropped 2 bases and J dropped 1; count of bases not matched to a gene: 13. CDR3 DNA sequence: TGTGCCAGCAGCTTACGGATGGGACAGCGAAACGCCCAAGAGACCCAGTACTTC. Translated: CASSLRMGQRNAQETQYF.

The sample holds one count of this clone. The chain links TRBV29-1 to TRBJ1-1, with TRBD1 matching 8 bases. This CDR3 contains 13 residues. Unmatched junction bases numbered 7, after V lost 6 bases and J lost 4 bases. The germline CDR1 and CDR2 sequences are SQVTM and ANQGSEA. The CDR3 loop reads CSVLDRVGTEAFF. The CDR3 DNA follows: TGCAGCGTCCTGGACAGGGTGGGCACTGAAGCTTTCTTT. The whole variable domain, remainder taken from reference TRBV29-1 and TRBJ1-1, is SAVISQKPSRDICQRGTSLTIQCQVDSQVTMMFWYRQQPGQSLTLIATANQGSEATYESGFVIDKFPISRPNLTFSTLTVSNMSPEDSSIYLCSVLDRVGTEAFFGQGTRLTVV.

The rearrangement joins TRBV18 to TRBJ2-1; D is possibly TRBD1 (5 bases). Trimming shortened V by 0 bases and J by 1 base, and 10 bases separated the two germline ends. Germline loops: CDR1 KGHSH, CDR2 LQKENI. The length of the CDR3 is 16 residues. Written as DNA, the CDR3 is TGTGCCAGCTCACCACCCTCTGACAGATCCTACAATGAGCAGTTCTTC. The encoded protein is CASSPPSDRSYNEQFF.

The CDR3: CASSLYAPGDTQYF. DNA of the CDR3: TGTGCCAGCAGTTTATATGCACCCGGGGATACGCAGTATTTT. The V and J genes are TRBV27 and TRBJ2-3; D is undetermined. V dropped 1 base and J dropped 6 bases, with 11 bases sitting between them. In germline, CDR1 is MNHEY, CDR2 SMNVEV (reference sequence). The CDR3 covers 14 residues.

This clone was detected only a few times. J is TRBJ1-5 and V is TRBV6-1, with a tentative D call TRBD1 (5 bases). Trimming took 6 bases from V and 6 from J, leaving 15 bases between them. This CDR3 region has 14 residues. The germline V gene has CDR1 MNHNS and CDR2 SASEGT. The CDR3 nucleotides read TGTGCCAGCAGAAATACGCAGGGTTTTCAGCCCCAGCATTTT. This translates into CASRNTQGFQPQHF.

The CDR3 reads CASRSTDDNYGYTF. Written as DNA, the CDR3 is TGTGCCAGCAGATCGACAGACGATAACTATGGCTACACCTTC. J is TRBJ1-2 and V is TRBV2; the D gene is possibly TRBD1 (5 bases). Trimming cost V 6 bases and J 1 base, with 12 bases left between them. CDR3 length: 14 amino acids. The V gene's germline CDR1 is SNHLY and CDR2 FYNNEI. The full variable domain, rest sourced from reference TRBV2 and TRBJ1-2, is EPEVTQTPSHQVTQMGQEVILRCVPISNHLYFYWYRQILGQKVEFLVSFYNNEISEKSEIFDDQFSVERPDGSNFTLKIRSTKLEDSAMYFCASRSTDDNYGYTFGSGTRLTVV.

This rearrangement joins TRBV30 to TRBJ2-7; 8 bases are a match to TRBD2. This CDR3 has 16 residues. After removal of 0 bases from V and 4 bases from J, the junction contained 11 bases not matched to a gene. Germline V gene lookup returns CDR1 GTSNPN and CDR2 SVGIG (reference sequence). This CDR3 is CAWSVRSVAGQYEQYF. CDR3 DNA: TGTGCCTGGAGTGTACGGTCGGTAGCGGGACAATACGAGCAGTACTTC.

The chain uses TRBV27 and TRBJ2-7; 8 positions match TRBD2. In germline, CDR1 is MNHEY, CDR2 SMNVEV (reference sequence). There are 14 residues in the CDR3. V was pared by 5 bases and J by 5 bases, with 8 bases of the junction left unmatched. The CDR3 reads CASSRAGVRHEQYF. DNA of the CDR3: TGTGCCAGCAGTAGAGCGGGAGTAAGGCACGAGCAGTACTTC.

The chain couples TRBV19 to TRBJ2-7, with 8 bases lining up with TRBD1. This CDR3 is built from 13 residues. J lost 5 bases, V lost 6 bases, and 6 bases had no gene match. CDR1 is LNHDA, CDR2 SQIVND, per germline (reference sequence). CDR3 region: CASRSPGGNEQYF. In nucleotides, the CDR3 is TGTGCCAGTAGGAGCCCAGGGGGCAACGAGCAGTACTTC.

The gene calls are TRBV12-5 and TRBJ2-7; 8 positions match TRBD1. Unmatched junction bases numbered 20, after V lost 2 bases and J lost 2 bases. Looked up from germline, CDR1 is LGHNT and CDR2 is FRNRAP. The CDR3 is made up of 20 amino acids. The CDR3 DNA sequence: TGTGCTAGTGGTTTGCCCATAGGGGGATTACAGGGGGGATCGCCCTACGAGCAGTACTTC. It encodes CASGLPIGGLQGGSPYEQYF.

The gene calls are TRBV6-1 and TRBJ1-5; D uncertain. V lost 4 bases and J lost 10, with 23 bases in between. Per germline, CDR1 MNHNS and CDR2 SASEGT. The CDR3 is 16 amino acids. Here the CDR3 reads CASSVGGGSLTKPQHF. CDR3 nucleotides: TGTGCCAGCAGTGTGGGAGGTGGCAGCCTAACCAAACCCCAGCATTTT.

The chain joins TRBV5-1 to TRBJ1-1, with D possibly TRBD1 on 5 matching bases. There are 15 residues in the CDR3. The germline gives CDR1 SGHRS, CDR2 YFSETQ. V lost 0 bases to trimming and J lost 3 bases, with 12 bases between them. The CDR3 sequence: CASSLVQGGDTEAFF. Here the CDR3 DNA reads TGCGCCAGCAGCTTGGTTCAGGGAGGGGACACTGAAGCTTTCTTT.

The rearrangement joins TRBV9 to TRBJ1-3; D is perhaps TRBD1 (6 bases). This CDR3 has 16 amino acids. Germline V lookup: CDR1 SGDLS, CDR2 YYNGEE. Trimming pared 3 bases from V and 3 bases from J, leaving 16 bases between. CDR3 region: CASSAEAGAYGNTIYF. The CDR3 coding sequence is TGTGCCAGCAGCGCCGAGGCGGGGGCTTATGGAAACACCATATATTTT. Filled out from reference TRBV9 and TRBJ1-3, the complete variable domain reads DSGVTQTPKHLITATGQRVTLRCSPRSGDLSVYWYQQSLDQGLQFLIQYYNGEERAKGNILERFSAQQFPDLHSELNLSSLELGDSALYFCASSAEAGAYGNTIYFGEGSWLTVV.

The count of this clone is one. CDR3 sequence: CASSELAGGPEEQYF. The CDR3 nucleotides are TGCGCCAGCAGCGAACTAGCGGGGGGGCCGGAAGAGCAGTACTTC. The chain combines TRBV5-1 with TRBJ2-7; 13 nucleotides agree with TRBD2. The CDR3 has 15 residues. V lost 4 bases and J lost 7; bases outside the gene matches: 8. Looked up from germline, CDR1 is SGHRS and CDR2 is YFSETQ.

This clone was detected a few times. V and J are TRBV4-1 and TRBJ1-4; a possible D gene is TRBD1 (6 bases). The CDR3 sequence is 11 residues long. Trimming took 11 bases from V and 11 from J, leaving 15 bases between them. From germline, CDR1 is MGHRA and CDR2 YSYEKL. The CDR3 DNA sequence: TGCGCCGCCCAGGGGCTGTCGAAACTGTTTTTT. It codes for CAAQGLSKLFF.

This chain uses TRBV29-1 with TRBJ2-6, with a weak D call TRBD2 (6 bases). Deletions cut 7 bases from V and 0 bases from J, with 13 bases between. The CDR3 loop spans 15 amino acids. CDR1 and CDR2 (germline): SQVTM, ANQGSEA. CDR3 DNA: TGCAGCGCGGAGAGGAGGGACTCTGGGGCCAACGTCCTGACTTTC. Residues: CSAERRDSGANVLTF.

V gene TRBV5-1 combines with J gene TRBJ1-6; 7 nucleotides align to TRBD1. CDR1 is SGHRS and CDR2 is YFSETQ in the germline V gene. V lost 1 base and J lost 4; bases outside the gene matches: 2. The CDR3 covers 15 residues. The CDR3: CASSLQGEYNSPLHF. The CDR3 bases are TGCGCCAGCAGCTTGCAGGGGGAGTATAATTCACCCCTCCACTTT.

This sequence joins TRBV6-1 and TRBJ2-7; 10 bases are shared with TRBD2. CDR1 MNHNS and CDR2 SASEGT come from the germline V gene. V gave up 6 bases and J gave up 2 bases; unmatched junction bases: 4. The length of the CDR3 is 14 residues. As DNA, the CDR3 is TGTGCCAGCAGGGAGCTAGCGGGAGCCTACGAGCAGTACTTC. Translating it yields CASRELAGAYEQYF.

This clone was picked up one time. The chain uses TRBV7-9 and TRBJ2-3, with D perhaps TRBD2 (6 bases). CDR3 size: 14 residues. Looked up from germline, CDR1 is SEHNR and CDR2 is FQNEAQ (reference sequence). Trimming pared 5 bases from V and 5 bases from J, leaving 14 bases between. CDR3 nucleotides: TGTGCCAGCAGCACCGGGACTCGCCAAGATACGCAGTATTTT. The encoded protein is CASSTGTRQDTQYF.

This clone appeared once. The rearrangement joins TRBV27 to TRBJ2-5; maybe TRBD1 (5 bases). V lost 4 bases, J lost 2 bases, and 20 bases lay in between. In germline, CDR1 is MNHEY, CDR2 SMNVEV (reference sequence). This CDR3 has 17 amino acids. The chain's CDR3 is CASSSWGGLNRQETQYF. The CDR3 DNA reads TGTGCCAGCAGTTCCTGGGGCGGTCTTAATAGGCAAGAGACCCAGTACTTC.